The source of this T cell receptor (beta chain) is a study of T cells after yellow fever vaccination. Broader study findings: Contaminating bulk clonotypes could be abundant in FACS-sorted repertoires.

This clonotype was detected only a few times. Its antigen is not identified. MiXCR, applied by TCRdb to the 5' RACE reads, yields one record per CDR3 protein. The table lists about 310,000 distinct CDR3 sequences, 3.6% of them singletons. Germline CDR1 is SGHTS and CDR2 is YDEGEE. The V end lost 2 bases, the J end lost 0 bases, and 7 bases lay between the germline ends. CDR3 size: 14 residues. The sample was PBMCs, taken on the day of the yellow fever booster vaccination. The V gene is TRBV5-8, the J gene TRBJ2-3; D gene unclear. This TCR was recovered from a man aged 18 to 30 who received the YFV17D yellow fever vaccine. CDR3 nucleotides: TGTGCCAGCAGCTTATATCCTAGCACAGATACGCAGTATTTT. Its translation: CASSLYPSTDTQYF.